This TCR beta chain comes out of a study of Ad26.COV2.S vaccination and SARS-CoV-2 variants. Treatment denoted: roughly 18 received Ad26.COV2.S at low or high dose, single or two shots; roughly five received placebo; per-sample allocation not given. On day 63 after the first injection, vaccine and placebo recipients gave samples. Repertoires were generated with immunoSEQ multiplex PCR, while TCRdb's copy carries only in-frame clones and drops some. Altogether about 500,000 clones are present, 70% to 90% being singletons, with the ten largest covering around 1.8%. The CDR3 totals 14 residues. Germline V CDR1 and CDR2: SNHLY, FYNNEI. With 8 bases removed from V and 2 bases from J, the gap between germline ends came to 16 bases.

The origin of this receptor is a person between 18 and 65 years old who received the Ad26.COV2.S COVID-19 vaccine or a placebo. This material consisted of peripheral blood, taken in a trial of Ad26.COV2.S vaccine versus placebo. The V and J genes are TRBV2 and TRBJ2-7; D is unclear. The CDR3, as DNA: TGTGCCAGCTCACCCCTCGGCTTAACCTACGAGCAGTACTTC. Residues: CASSPLGLTYEQYF.